A single T cell receptor beta chain is shown here with its context. Antigen specificity is unknown. Alongside a J-beta primer mix, a sample-barcoded 5' primer served in a second PCR lasting about 6 to 12 cycles. The yield of each sample was at least 3 million CDR3-containing paired-end reads. TCRdb fed the 5' RACE reads into MiXCR, producing one record per CDR3 protein. The repertoire has hundreds of thousands of distinct CDR3 sequences, under 25% of them found once; the top ten carry roughly 3.9%. V shed 6 bases and J 6 bases; nucleotides not matched to a gene: 4. The CDR3 loop spans 12 amino acids. CDR1 and CDR2 from the germline V gene are SQVTM and ANQGSEA. These data belong to a study of blood T cells in healthy people across ages. Overall study findings and caveats: The study found TCR beta diversity correlated strongly with naive T cell percentage. The authors considered diversity estimates from one million T cells to be underestimates.

The chain employs TRBV29-1 and TRBJ2-5; 10 bases agree with TRBD1. The sequenced sample consisted of blood. This TCR was recovered from a man aged 65 to 85 in good health. The DNA of the CDR3 is TGCAGCGTCGGGACAGGGGAGAAGACCCAGTACTTC. Its translation: CSVGTGEKTQYF.